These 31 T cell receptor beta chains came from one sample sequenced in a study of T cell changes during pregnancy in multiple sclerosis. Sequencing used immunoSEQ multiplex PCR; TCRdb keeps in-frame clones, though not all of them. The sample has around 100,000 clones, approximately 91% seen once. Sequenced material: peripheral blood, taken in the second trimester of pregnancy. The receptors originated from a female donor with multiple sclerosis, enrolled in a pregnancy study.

The CDR3 spells CASSPPTPQGRNEQYF. DNA of the CDR3: TGTGCCAGCTCACCACCTACCCCACAGGGGAGGAACGAGCAGTACTTC. The V gene is TRBV18, the J gene TRBJ2-7; TRBD1 might be the D (7 bases). CDR3 size: 16 residues. Germline CDR1 and CDR2: KGHSH and LQKENI. With 0 bases removed from V and 5 bases from J, the gap between germline ends came to 17 bases. The entire variable domain, with the rest obtained from reference TRBV18 and TRBJ2-7, is as follows: NAGVMQNPRHLVRRRGQEARLRCSPMKGHSHVYWYRQLPEEGLKFMVYLQKENIIDESGMPKERFSAEFPKEGPSILRIQQVVRGDSAAYFCASSPPTPQGRNEQYFGPGTRLTVT.

The CDR3: CASRQGEIWRTNEKLFF. The CDR3, as DNA: TGTGCCAGTAGACAGGGGGAAATTTGGCGAACTAATGAAAAACTGTTTTTT. The genes are TRBV19 and TRBJ1-4; 8 nucleotides line up with TRBD1. After removal of 6 bases from V and 1 base from J, the junction contained 10 bases not matched to a gene. The CDR3 has 17 residues. Germline assignment: CDR1 LNHDA and CDR2 SQIVND (reference sequence).

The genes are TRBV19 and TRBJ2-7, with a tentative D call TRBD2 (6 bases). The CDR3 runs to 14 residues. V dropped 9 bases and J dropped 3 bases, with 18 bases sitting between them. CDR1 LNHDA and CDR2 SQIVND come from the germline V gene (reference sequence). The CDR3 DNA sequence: TGTGCCAGCCAAGCGGGCCTGGGGGTCTACGAGCAGTACTTC. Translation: CASQAGLGVYEQYF.

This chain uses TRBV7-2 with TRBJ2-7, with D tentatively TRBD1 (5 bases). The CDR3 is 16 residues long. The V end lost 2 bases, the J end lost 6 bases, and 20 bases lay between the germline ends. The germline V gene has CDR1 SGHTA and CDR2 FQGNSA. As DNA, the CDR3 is TGTGCCAGCAGCTTATCGTTCCCCAGTTTAGGGGTCGAGCAGTACTTC. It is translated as CASSLSFPSLGVEQYF.

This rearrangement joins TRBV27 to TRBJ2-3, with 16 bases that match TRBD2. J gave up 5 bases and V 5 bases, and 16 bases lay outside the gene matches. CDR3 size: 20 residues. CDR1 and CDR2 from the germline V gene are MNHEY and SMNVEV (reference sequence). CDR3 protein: CASSAQGLAGGLGYGDTQYF. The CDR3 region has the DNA TGTGCCAGCAGTGCCCAGGGACTAGCGGGAGGGCTCGGGTATGGAGATACGCAGTATTTT.

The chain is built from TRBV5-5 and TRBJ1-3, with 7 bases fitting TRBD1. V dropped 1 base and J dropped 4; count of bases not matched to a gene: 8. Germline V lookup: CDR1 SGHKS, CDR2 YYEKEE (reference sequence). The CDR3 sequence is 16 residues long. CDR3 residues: CASSLLSRGVGNTIYF. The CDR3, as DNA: TGTGCCAGCAGCTTGCTCAGCAGGGGGGTCGGAAACACCATATATTTT.

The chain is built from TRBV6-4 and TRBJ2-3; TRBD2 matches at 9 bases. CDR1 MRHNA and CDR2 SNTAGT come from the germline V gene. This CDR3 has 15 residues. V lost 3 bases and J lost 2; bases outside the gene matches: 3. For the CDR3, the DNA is TGTGCCAGCAGTGAGACTAGCGGCACCACAGATACGCAGTATTTT. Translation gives CASSETSGTTDTQYF.

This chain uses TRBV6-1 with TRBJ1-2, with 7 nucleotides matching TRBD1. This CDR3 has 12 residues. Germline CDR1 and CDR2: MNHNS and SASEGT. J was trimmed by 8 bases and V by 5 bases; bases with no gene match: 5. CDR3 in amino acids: CASSQDRRGYTF. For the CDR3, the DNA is TGTGCCAGCAGTCAGGACAGGAGGGGCTACACCTTC.

As DNA, the CDR3 is TGTGCCATCAGGGGGGCGACTCCCGAGCAGTACTTC. This translates into CAIRGATPEQYF. The chain is built from TRBV10-3 and TRBJ2-7; D perhaps matches TRBD1 (6 bases). This CDR3 comprises 12 residues. V dropped 6 bases and J dropped 6 bases, with 12 bases sitting between them. Germline CDR1 is ENHRY and CDR2 is SYGVKD.

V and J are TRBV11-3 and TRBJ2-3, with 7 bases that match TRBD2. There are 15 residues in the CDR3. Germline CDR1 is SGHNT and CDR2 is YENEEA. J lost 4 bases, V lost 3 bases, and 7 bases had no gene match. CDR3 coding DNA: TGTGCCAGCAGCTTGGGGGGGAGAATCCCAGATACGCAGTATTTT. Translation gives CASSLGGRIPDTQYF.

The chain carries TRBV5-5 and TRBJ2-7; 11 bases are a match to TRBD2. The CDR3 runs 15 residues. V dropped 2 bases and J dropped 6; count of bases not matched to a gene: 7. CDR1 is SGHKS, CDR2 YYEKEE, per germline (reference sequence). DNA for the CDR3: TGTGCCAGCAGCTTTCAACTAGCGGGAGTTTCCGAGCAGTACTTC. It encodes CASSFQLAGVSEQYF.

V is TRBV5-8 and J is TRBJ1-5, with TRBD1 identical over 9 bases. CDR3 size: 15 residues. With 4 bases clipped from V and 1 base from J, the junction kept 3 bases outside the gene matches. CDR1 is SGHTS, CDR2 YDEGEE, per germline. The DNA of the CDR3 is TGTGCCAGCAGCCTGGACAGGGGCAGCAATCAGCCCCAGCATTTT. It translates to CASSLDRGSNQPQHF.

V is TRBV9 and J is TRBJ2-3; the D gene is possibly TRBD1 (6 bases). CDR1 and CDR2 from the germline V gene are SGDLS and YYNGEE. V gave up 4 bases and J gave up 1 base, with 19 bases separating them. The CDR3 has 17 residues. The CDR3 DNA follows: TGTGCCAGCAGCATAAGCCAGGGGAATAGGGGCACAGATACGCAGTATTTT. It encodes CASSISQGNRGTDTQYF.

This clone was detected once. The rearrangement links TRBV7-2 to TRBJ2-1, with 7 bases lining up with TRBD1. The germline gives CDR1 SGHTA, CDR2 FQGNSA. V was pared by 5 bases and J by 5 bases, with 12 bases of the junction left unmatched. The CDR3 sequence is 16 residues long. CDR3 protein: CASSPSTGATNNEQFF. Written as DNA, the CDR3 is TGTGCCAGCAGCCCTAGTACAGGGGCGACAAACAATGAGCAGTTCTTC.

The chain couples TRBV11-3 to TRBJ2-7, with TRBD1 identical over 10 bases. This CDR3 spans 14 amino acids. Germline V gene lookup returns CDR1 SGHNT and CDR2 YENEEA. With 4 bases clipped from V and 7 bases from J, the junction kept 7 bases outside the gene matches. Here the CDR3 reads CASSSGTGDREQYF. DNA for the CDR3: TGTGCCAGCAGCTCCGGGACAGGGGACCGGGAGCAGTACTTC.

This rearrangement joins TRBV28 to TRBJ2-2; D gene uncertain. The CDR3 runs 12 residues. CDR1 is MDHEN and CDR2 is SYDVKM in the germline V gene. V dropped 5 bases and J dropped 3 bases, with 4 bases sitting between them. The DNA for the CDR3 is TGTGCCAGCAGTCCCGACACCGGGGAGCTGTTTTTT. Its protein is CASSPDTGELFF.

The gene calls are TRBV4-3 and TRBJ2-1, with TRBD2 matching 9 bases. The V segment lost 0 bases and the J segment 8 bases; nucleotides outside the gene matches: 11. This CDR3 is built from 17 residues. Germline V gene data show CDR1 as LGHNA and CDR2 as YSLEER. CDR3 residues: CASSQDRSGRFRDEQFF. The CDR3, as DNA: TGCGCCAGCAGCCAAGATCGGAGCGGGAGGTTTCGCGATGAGCAGTTCTTC.

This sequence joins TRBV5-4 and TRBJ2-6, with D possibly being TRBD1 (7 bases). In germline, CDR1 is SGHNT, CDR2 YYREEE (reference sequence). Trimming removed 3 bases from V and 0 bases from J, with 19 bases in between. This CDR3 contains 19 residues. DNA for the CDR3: TGTGCCAGCAGCTCGGGACAGCGGGCGTCAAGCTCTGGGGCCAACGTCCTGACTTTC. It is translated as CASSSGQRASSSGANVLTF.

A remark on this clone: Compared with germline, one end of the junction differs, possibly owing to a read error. CDR3 region: CASSLNEGREDF. CDR3 nucleotides: TGTGCCAGCAGTTTAAATGAGGGTAGAGAGGATTTT. This sequence joins TRBV28 and TRBJ1-3; D unclear. Germline CDR1 is MDHEN and CDR2 is SYDVKM. The CDR3 length is 12 residues.

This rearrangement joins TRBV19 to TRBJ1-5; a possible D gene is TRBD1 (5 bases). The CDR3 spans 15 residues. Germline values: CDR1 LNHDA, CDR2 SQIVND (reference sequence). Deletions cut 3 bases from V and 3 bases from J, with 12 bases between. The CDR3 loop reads CASSMTVQDNQPQHF. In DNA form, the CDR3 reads TGTGCCAGTAGTATGACAGTGCAGGACAATCAGCCCCAGCATTTT.

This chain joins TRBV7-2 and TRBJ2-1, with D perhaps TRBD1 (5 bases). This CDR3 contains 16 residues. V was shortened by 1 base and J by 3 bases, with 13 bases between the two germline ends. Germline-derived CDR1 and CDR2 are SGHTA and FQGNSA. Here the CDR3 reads CASSLERQRGYNEQFF. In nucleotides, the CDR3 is TGTGCCAGCAGCTTAGAAAGGCAAAGGGGCTACAATGAGCAGTTCTTC.

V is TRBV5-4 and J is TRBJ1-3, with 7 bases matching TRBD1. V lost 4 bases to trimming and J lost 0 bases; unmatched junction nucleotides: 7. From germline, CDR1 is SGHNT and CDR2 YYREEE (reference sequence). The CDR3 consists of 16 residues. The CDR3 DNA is TGTGCCAGCAGCACCGACAGGGCCGACTCTGGAAACACCATATATTTT. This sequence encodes CASSTDRADSGNTIYF. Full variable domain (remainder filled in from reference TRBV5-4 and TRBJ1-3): ETGVTQSPTHLIKTRGQQVTLRCSSQSGHNTVSWYQQALGQGPQFIFQYYREEENGRGNFPPRFSGLQFPNYSSELNVNALELDDSALYLCASSTDRADSGNTIYFGEGSWLTVV.

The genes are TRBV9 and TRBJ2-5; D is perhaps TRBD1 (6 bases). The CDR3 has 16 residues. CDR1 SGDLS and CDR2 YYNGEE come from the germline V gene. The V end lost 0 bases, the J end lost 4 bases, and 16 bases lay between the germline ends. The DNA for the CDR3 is TGTGCCAGCAGCGTAGACCCAGGGGCGAGGGGAGAGACCCAGTACTTC. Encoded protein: CASSVDPGARGETQYF.

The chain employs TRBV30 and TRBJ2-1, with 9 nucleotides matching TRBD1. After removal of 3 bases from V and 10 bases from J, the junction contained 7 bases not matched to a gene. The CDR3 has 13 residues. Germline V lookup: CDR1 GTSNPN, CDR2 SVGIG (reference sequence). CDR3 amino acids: CAWRLQGAKEQFF. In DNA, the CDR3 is TGTGCCTGGAGGTTACAGGGGGCAAAGGAGCAGTTCTTC.

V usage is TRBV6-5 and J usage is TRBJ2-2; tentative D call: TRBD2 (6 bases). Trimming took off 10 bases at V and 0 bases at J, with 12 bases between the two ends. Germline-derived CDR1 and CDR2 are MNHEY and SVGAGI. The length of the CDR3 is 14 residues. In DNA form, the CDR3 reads TGTGCCATCTCGACTAGAACGAACACCGGGGAGCTGTTTTTT. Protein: CAISTRTNTGELFF.

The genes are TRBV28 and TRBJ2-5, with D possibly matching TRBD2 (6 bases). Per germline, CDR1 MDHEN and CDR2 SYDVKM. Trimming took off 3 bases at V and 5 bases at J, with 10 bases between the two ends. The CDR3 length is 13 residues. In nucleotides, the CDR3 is TGTGCCAGCAGTTTCAGTCTAGCGGAGACCCAGTACTTC. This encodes CASSFSLAETQYF. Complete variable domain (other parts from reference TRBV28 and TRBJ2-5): DVKVTQSSRYLVKRTGEKVFLECVQDMDHENMFWYRQDPGLGLRLIYFSYDVKMKEKGDIPEGYSVSREKKERFSLILESASTNQTSMYLCASSFSLAETQYFGPGTRLLVL.

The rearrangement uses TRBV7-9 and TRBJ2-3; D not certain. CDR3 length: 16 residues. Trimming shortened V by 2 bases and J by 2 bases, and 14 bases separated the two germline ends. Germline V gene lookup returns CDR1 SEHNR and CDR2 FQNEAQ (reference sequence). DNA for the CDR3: TGTGCCAGCAGCTTAAAGAGGCTAGTGCTCACAGATACGCAGTATTTT. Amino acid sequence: CASSLKRLVLTDTQYF. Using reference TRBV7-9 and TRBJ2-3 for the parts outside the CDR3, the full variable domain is DTGVSQNPRHKITKRGQNVTFRCDPISEHNRLYWYRQTLGQGPEFLTYFQNEAQLEKSRLLSDRFSAERPKGSFSTLEIQRTEQGDSAMYLCASSLKRLVLTDTQYFGPGTRLTVL.

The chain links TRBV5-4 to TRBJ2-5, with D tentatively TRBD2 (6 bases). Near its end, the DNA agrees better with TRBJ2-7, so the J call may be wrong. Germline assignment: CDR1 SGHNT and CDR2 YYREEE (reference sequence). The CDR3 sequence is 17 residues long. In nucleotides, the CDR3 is TGTGCCAGCAGCTTTCTTACGTTAGCGGTCAAATCCTACGAGCAGTACTTC. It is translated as CASSFLTLAVKSYEQYF.

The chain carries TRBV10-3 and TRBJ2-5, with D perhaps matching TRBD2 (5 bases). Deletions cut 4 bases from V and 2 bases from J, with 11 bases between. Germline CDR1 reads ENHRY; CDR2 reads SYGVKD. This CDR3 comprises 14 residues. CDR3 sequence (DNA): TGTGCCATCAGTGCCGCGTTAGCGCAAGAGACCCAGTACTTC. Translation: CAISAALAQETQYF.

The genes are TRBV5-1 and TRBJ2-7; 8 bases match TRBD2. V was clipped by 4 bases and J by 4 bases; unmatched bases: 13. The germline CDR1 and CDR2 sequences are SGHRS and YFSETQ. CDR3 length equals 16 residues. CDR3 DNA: TGCGCCAGCAGCACCCAGCCCGGGACTAGGGGGTACGAGCAGTACTTC. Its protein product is CASSTQPGTRGYEQYF.

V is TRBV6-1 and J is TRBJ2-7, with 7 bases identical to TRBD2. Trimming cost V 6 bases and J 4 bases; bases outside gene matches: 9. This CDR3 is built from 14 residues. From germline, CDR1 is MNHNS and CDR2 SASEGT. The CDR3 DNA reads TGTGCCAGCAGGAGGGAGAGCGGGACGTACGAGCAGTACTTC. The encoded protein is CASRRESGTYEQYF.